The rows below give T cell receptor beta chains drawn from one sample of a study of blood T cell repertoires in COVID-19. Clones were sequenced by immunoSEQ multiplex PCR, and TCRdb holds only the in-frame ones, with some missing. The sample lists 250,000 to 350,000 clones; more than 85% were seen once. Sequencing used peripheral blood. These TCRs come from a man younger than 45 with acute or convalescent COVID-19. Both conserved end residues are trimmed from each CDR3. Fields, in order: J gene, V gene, CDR3 protein.

j_gene: TRBJ2-2; v_gene: TRBV30; CDR3aa: AWSNPGGAGELF
j_gene: TRBJ1-1; v_gene: TRBV2; CDR3aa: ASSAQGMGTEAF
j_gene: TRBJ1-4; v_gene: TRBV25-1; CDR3aa: ASSEPGQFNEKLF
j_gene: TRBJ2-7; v_gene: TRBV28; CDR3aa: ASSPPTGYISYEQY
j_gene: TRBJ2-3; v_gene: TRBV20-1; CDR3aa: SASVGRTDTQY
j_gene: TRBJ2-7; v_gene: TRBV7-3; CDR3aa: ASSLRGRAYEQY
j_gene: TRBJ1-1; v_gene: TRBV5-1; CDR3aa: ASSLVGGDTEAF
j_gene: TRBJ2-3; v_gene: TRBV5-1; CDR3aa: ASSLDTLATSTDTQY
j_gene: TRBJ1-2; v_gene: TRBV27; CDR3aa: ASSLGLNYGYT
j_gene: TRBJ1-5; v_gene: TRBV28; CDR3aa: ASSLTGLNSNQPQH
j_gene: TRBJ2-1; v_gene: TRBV5-1; CDR3aa: ASSPPGGSYNEQF
j_gene: TRBJ2-1; v_gene: TRBV7-3; CDR3aa: ASSLSGTQQF
j_gene: TRBJ2-1; v_gene: TRBV6-5; CDR3aa: ASTWTSGGGNEQF
j_gene: TRBJ2-1; v_gene: TRBV6-1; CDR3aa: ASSEAGGFLWAGEQF
j_gene: TRBJ1-5; v_gene: TRBV29-1; CDR3aa: SVKRGTGEGTSNQPQH
j_gene: TRBJ1-1; v_gene: TRBV19; CDR3aa: ASSLRDISKAF
j_gene: TRBJ2-1; v_gene: TRBV9; CDR3aa: ASSVASGRFNEQF